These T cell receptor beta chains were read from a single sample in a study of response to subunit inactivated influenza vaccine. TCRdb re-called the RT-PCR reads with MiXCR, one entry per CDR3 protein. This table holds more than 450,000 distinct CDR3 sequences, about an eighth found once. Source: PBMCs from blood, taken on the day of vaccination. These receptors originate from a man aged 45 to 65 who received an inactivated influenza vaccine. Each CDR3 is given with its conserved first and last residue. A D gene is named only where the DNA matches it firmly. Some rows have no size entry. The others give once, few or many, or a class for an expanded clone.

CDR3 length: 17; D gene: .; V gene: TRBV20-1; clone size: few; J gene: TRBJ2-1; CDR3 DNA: TGCAGTGCTAAAGGACTCGCTAATACCGACTCCTACAATGAGCAGTTCTTC; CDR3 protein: CSAKGLANTDSYNEQFF
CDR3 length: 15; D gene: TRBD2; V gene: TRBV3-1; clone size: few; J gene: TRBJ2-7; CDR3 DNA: TGTGCCAGCAGCCATCCTAGCGGGGGGGATTACGAGCAGTACTTC; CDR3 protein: CASSHPSGGDYEQYF
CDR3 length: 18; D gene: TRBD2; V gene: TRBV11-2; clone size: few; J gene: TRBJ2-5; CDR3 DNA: TGTGCCAGCAGCTTAGAAGGAGCGGGGGTCAGGTACCAAGAGACCCAGTACTTC; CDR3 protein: CASSLEGAGVRYQETQYF
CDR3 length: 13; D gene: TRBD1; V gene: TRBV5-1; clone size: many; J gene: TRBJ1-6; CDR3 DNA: TGCGCCAGCAGCGACAGGGAAAATTCACCCCTCCACTTT; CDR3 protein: CASSDRENSPLHF
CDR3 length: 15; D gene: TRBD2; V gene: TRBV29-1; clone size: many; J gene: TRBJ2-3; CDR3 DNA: TGCAGCGTGGCAAAACTAGCGGGATTTACGGATACGCAGTATTTT; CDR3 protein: CSVAKLAGFTDTQYF
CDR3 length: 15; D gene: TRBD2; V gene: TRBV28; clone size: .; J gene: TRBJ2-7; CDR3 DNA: TGTGCCAGCAGTTTAGGACTAGCGGGAGTGCAAGAGCAGTACTTC; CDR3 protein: CASSLGLAGVQEQYF
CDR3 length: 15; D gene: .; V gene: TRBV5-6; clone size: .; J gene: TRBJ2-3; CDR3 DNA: TGTGCCTCTGGCGGGCTTCGCGGGGTTGCAGATACGCAGTATTTT; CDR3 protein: CASGGLRGVADTQYF
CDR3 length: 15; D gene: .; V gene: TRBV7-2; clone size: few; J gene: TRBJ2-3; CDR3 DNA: TGTGCCAGCAGCCCCATGGCGACTCGCACAGATACGCAGTATTTT; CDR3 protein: CASSPMATRTDTQYF
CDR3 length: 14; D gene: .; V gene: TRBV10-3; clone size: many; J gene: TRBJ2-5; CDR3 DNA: TGTGCCATCAGAGACGGACGGTTACAAGAGACCCAGTACTTC; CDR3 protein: CAIRDGRLQETQYF
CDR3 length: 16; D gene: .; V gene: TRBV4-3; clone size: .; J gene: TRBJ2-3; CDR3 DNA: TGCGCCAGCAGCCAAGGAGTTAGGCTGGGTGGTGATACGCAGTATTTT; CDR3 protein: CASSQGVRLGGDTQYF
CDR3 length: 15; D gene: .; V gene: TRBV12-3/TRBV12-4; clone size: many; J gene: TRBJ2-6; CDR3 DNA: TGTGCCAGCAGTCCCTCGCGTGCGGGGGCCAACGTCCTGACTTTC; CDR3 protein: CASSPSRAGANVLTF
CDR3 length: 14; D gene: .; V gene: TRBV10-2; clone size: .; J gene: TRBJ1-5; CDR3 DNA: TGCGCCAGCAGTGACTGGCCAGAAAATCAGCCCCAGCATTTT; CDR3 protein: CASSDWPENQPQHF
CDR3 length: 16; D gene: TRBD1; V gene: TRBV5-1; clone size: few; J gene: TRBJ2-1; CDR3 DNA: TGCGCCAGCAGCCTCACCGGGACAGGAGACCCCAATGAGCAGTTCTTC; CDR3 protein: CASSLTGTGDPNEQFF
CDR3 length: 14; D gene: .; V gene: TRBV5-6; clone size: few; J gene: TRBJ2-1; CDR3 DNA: TGTGCCAGCTGCCCCATAGAGGCCGCGAATGAGCAGTTCTTC; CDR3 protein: CASCPIEAANEQFF
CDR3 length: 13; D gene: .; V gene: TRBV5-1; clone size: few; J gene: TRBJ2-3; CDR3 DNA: TGCGCCAGCACACTAGTCGCGGCAGATACGCAGTATTTT; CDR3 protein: CASTLVAADTQYF
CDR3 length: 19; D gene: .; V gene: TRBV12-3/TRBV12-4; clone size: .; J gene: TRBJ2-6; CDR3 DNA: TGTGCCAGCAGTTTGGGGGCAGGACTCCTTTCCTCTGGGGCCAACGTCCTGACTTTC; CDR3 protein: CASSLGAGLLSSGANVLTF
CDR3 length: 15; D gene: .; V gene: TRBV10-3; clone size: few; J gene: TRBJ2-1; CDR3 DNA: TGTGCCATCAGTGAAAGGGGGACAATCTTCCATGAGCAGTTCTTC; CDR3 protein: CAISERGTIFHEQFF
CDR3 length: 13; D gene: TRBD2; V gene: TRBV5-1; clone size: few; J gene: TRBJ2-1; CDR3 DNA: TGCGCCAGCCGACTAGCGGGGGATGATGAGCAGTTCTTC; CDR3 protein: CASRLAGDDEQFF
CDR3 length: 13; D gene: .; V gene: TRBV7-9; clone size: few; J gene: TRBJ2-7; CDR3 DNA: TGTGCCAGCAGCTTCAGCACCCTTTACGAGCAGTACTTC; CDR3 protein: CASSFSTLYEQYF
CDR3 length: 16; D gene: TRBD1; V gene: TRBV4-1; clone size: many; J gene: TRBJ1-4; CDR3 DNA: TGCGCCAGCAGCCATAAGGGAAGGGACAGAAATGAAAAACTGTTTTTT; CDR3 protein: CASSHKGRDRNEKLFF
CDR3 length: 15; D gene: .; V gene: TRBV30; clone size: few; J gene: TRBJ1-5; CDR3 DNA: TGTGCCTGGAGCATCGACCGAGGATCCAATCAGCCCCAGCATTTT; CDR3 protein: CAWSIDRGSNQPQHF
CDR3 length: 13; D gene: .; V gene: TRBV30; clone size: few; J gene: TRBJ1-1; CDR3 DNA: TGTGCCTGGATGTGGGGGCGAAGGGCTGAAGCTTTCTTT; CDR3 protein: CAWMWGRRAEAFF
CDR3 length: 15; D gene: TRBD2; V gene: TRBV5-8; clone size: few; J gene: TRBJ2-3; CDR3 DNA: TGTGCCAGCAGCCCTCTAGCGGGAGACTCAGATACGCAGTATTTT; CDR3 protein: CASSPLAGDSDTQYF
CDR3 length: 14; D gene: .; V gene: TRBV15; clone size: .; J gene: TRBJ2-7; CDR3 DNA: TGTGCCACCAGCAGAGATCGGAAATCCTACGAGCAGTACTTC; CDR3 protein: CATSRDRKSYEQYF
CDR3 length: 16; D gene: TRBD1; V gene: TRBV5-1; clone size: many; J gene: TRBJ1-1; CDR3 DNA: TGCGCCAGCAGCCCGGGACAGGGTTTCTCGAACACTGAAGCTTTCTTT; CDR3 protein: CASSPGQGFSNTEAFF
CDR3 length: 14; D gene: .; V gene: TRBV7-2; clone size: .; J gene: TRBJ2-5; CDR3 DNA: TGTGCCAGCCGCGTGGCGGGCATAATAGAGACCCAGTACTTC; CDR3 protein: CASRVAGIIETQYF
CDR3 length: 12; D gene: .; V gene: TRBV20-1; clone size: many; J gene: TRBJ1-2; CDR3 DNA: TGCAGTGCTTGGACTCCACGCGGGGGCTACACCTTC; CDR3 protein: CSAWTPRGGYTF
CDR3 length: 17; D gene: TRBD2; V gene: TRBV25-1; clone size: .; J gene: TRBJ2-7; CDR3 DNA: TGTGCCAGCAGAGTACCGAGACTAGCGGGACATTCCTACGAGCAGTACTTC; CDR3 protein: CASRVPRLAGHSYEQYF
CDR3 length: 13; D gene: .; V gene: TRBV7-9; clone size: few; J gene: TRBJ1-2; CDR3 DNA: TGTGCCAGCAGCTTACTGGCAACCTATGGCTACACCTTC; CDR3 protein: CASSLLATYGYTF
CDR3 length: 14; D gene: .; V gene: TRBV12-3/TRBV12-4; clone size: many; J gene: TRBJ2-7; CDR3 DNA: TGTGCCAGCAGTTTATCTGGGGTTGGGTACGAGCAGTACTTC; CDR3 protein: CASSLSGVGYEQYF
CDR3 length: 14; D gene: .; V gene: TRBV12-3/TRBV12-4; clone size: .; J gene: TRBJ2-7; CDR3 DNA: TGTGCCAGCAGTTTGGGCCAGGCCTACTACGAGCAGTACTTC; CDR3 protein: CASSLGQAYYEQYF
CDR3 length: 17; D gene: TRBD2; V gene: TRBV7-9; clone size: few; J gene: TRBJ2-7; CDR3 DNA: TGTGCCAGCAGCTCCCCAGTGGCGGGAGTCGCAGACAACGAGCAGTACTTC; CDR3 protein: CASSSPVAGVADNEQYF
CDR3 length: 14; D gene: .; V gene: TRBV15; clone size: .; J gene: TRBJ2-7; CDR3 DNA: TGTGCCACCAGCAGTATCGATCCCCGGGACGAGCAGTACTTC; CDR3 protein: CATSSIDPRDEQYF
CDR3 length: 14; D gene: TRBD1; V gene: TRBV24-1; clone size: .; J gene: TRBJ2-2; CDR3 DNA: TGTGCCACCAGTGGGGACAGGGTCACCGGGGAGCTGTTTTTT; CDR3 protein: CATSGDRVTGELFF
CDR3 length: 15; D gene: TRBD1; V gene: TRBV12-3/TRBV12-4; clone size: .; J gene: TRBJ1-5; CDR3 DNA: TGTGCCAGCTCCACGGACAGGGGGCCAGCCGGGCCCCAGCATTTT; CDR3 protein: CASSTDRGPAGPQHF
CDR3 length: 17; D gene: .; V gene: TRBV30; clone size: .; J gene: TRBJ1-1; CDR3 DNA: TGTGCCTGGAGTGTAATAGGGCTCCGTAGGATGGGCACTGAAGCTTTCTTT; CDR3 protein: CAWSVIGLRRMGTEAFF
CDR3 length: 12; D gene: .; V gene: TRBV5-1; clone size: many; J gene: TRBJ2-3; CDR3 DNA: TGCGCCAGCAGCTTGAACTCGGATACGCAGTATTTT; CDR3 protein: CASSLNSDTQYF
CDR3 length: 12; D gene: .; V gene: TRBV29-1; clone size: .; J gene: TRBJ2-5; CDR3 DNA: TGCAGCGTTGATTTAAGGGAAGAGACCCAGTACTTC; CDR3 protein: CSVDLREETQYF
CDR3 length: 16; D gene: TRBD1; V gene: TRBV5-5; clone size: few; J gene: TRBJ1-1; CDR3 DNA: TGTGCCAGCAGCCAGAACAGGGGTGGAGAGAACACTGAAGCTTTCTTT; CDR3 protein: CASSQNRGGENTEAFF
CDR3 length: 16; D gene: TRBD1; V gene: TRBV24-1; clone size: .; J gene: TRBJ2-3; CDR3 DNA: TGTGCCACCAGTGACCGACGGACAGGGGGCCTAGATACGCAGTATTTT; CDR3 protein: CATSDRRTGGLDTQYF
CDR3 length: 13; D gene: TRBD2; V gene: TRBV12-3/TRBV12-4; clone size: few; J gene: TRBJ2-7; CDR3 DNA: TGTGCCAGCAGGCCAGGCGGGGGGCAGCAGCAGTACTTC; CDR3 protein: CASRPGGGQQQYF
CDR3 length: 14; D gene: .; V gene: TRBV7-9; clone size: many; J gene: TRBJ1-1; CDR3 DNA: TGTGCCAGCAGCCCCCCGAAGAGGAACACTGAAGCTTTCTTT; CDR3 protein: CASSPPKRNTEAFF
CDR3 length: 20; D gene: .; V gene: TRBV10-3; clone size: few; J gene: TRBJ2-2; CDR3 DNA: TGTGCCATCAGTGAGTCGATCCTGCTGCTCCCTAGGGCTCACACCGGGGAGCTGTTTTTT; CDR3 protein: CAISESILLLPRAHTGELFF
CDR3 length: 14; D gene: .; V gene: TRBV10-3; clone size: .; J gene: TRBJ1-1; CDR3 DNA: TGTGCCATCAGCCCGGCGGTGACGAACACTGAAGCTTTCTTT; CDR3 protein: CAISPAVTNTEAFF